This paragraph covers one T cell receptor (beta chain) sequence. This clone's antigen is unknown. No base-level quality is on record; no much larger clone is a single base apart. The data originate from a study of shared clonotypes between healthy human individuals (dated by TCRdb to 2020 to 2021). Looking at the study overall: Two women and a few men aged 18 to 49 years were included in the cohort. Leukapheresis yielded between about 0.9 and 8.9 billion PBMCs per donor. For each donor, CD4 naive and CD4 memory were each run on three plates, CD8 naive on two plates, and CD8 memory on one plate. To estimate repertoire size and how much clonotype sharing occurs between individuals, the study deeply sequenced the blood TCR repertoires of roughly 5 healthy adults. Libraries were prepared and TCR repertoires were sequenced by different laboratories using diverse techniques, in order to increase sequencing depth and limit assay-specific biases. Overall study results and their limits: Pairwise subsampling indicated that sequencing depth was expected to affect the degree of clonotype sharing among donors. Sampling was limited to blood, and TCR repertoires in tissue likely differ from TCR repertoires in blood. Clonotypes shared by all four sorted-subset donors showed higher generation probabilities than non-shared clonotypes. Estimated clonotype richness was generally larger for naive than for memory subsets. The genetic and exposure-history diversity represented was limited by the small number of donors. Even with the large sequencing depth, rarefaction of the sorted-subset datasets indicated that sequencing was incomplete. About 5% of naive CD4, roughly 3.6% of naive CD8, roughly 2.4% of memory CD4, and 0.35% to 0.5% of memory CD8 clonotypes were shared across a few donors.

CD8 naive samples were obtained by positive selection for CCR7 among CD45RO-negative cells, yielding a CD45RA+CCR7+ population from which TemRA cells were excluded. Healthy HIV-negative adults with no recently reported acute infections or vaccinations were included as donors. Every donor was a Caucasian adult residing in Nashville, Tennessee, USA. Blood was obtained by leukapheresis, after which PBMCs were separated by Ficoll-Histopaque density gradient centrifugation and cryopreserved in liquid nitrogen vapor phase. Analytical flow cytometry was used to check the purity and quantity of each magnetically sorted T cell population. Genomic DNA was isolated from each sorted fraction and quantified by UV absorbance on a Nanodrop 2000c. Using the deep immunoSEQ assay, TCR CDR3 regions were amplified from genomic DNA by multiplex PCR. Genomic DNA extracted from each cell subset was distributed evenly over all wells of several immunoSEQ 96-well plates, and each plate served as one replicate. For sorted subsets, 200 to 250 ng of genomic DNA, equivalent to around 31,000 T cell genomes, went into each replicate PCR. Purified libraries were quantified with a Qubit 3.0 fluorometer, sized on a Bioanalyzer 2100, and re-quantified with the KAPA Library Quantification kit. Every immunoSEQ 96-well plate was sequenced on a dedicated single-read 150-cycle Illumina NextSeq 550 flow cell. In the authors' own workflow: Because only junctional sequences without quality scores were contained in the immunoSEQ output, filtering matching that applied to full-length reads could not be performed. To assign V/J genes and CDR3, sequences were annotated against IMGT germline references using PyIR, a Python wrapper for IgBLAST v1.9. Reads were removed for weak V/J assignments (E-value above 1e-6), missing CDR3, stop codons, out-of-frame junctions, or ambiguous translated residues. V3J clonotypes were defined as sequences sharing the same inferred V gene, J gene, and CDR3 amino acid sequence. Percentage overlap between repertoires was computed as shared unique clonotypes divided by the size of the smaller repertoire. Three approaches were used to assess repertoire richness: RTK rarefaction, the Chao1 estimator, and Recon v2.1 estimates of unobserved clonotypes. OLGA was used to compute generation probabilities for all TCRbeta clonotypes that the gDNA method yielded from a handful of donors. TCRdb mirrors the immuneACCESS table, restricted to in-frame sequences. Some clones are absent from its copies; in checked studies, under half trace to an unresolved V gene, and the reason for the others is unknown. V and J calls and clone size are copied from that table; D and trimming were computed from the DNA. The sample table lists under 850,000 clones, 90% to 95% of them with a count of one. The ten largest clones take up nearly 25% of the sample.

CDR1 SGHVS and CDR2 FNYEAQ were looked up in the germline V gene. At the junction V is shortened by 5 bases and J by 8 bases, with 16 bases in between. Reading from cysteine to phenylalanine, the CDR3 counts 14 amino acids. The CDR3 DNA has 42 bases and is translated from base 1. The rearrangement combines TRBV7-6 with TRBJ2-4; a weak D assignment points to TRBD2 (5 bases agree). The clonotype originates from a young man in good health. Sequenced: naive CD8+ T cells sorted from blood. The cell subset or site label, as the study defines it: CD45RA+CCR7+. The sequenced DNA: TGTGCCAGCAGCGTCCAGGAGGAAGCGGACATTCAGTACTTC. It encodes CASSVQEEADIQYF.